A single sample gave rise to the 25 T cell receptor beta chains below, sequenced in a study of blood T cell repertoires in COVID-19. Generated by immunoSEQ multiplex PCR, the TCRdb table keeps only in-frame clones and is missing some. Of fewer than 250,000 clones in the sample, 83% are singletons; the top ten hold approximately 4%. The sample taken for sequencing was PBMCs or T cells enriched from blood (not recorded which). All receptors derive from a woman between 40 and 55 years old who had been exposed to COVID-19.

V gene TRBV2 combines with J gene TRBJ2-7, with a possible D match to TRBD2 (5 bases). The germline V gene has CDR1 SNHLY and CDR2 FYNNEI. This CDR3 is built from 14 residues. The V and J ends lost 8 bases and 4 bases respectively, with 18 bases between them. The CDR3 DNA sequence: TGTGCCAGCCAGGATAGCGCCTTCACGTACGAGCAGTACTTC. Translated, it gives CASQDSAFTYEQYF.

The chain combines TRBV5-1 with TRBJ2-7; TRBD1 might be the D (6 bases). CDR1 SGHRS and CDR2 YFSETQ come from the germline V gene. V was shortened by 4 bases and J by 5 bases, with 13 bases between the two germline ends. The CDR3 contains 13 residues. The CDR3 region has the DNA TGCGCCAGCAGCCAAAGAAACAGGGACGAGCAGTACTTC. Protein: CASSQRNRDEQYF.

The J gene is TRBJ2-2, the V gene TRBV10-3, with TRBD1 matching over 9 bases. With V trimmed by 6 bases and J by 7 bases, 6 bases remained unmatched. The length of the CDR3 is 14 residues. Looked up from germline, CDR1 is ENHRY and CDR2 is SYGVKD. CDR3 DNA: TGTGCCATCAGCGGGACAGGGAGCAGCGGGGAGCTGTTTTTT. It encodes CAISGTGSSGELFF.

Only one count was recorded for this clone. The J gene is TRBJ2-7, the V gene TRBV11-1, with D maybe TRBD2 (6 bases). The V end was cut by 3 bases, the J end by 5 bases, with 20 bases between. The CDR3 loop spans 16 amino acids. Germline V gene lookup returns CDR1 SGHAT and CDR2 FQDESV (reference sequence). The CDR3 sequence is CASSLGPGTLGHEQYF. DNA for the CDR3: TGTGCCAGCAGCTTGGGGCCCGGGACTTTGGGGCACGAGCAGTACTTC.

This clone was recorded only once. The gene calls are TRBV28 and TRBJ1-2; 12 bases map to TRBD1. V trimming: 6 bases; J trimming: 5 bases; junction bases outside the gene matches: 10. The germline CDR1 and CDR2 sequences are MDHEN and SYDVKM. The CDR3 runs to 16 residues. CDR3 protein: CASSPAGTGGRYGYTF. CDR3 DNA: TGTGCCAGCAGCCCGGCCGGGACAGGGGGCCGGTATGGCTACACCTTC.

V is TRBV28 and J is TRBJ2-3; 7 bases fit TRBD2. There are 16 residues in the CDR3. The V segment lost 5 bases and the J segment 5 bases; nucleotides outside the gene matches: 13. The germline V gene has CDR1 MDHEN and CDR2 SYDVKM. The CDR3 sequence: CASSTSGGGGRDTQYF. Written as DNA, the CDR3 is TGTGCCAGCAGTACCTCTGGCGGGGGAGGAAGAGATACGCAGTATTTT.

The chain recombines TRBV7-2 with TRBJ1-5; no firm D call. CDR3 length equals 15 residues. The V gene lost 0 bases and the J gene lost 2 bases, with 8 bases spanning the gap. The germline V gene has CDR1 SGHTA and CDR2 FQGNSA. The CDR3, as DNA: TGTGCCAGCAGCTTAGCGGGCCTCGGCAATCAGCCCCAGCATTTT. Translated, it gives CASSLAGLGNQPQHF.

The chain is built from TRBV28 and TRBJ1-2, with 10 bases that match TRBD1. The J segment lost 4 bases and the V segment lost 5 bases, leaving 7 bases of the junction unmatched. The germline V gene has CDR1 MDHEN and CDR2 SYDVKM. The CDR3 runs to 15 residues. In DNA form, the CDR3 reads TGTGCCAGCAGTACTCCGGACAGGGGGTTCTATGGCTACACCTTC. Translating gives CASSTPDRGFYGYTF.

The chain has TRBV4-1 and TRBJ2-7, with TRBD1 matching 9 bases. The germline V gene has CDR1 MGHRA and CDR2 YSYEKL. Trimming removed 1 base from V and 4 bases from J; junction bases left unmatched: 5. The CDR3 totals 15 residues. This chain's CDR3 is CASSQAPGQGYEQYF. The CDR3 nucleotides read TGCGCCAGCAGCCAAGCCCCGGGACAGGGTTACGAGCAGTACTTC.

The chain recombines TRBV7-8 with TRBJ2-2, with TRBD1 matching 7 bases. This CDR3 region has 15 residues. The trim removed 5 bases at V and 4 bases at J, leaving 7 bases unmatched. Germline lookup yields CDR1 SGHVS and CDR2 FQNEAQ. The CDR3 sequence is CASSPRQGGTGELFF. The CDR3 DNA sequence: TGTGCCAGCAGCCCAAGACAGGGCGGCACCGGGGAGCTGTTTTTT. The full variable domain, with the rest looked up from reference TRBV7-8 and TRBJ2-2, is GAGVSQSPRYKVAKRGQDVALRCDPISGHVSLFWYQQALGQGPEFLTYFQNEAQLDKSGLPSDRFFAERPEGSVSTLKIQRTQQEDSAVYLCASSPRQGGTGELFFGEGSRLTVL.

The CDR3: CASSPSAGGIGQSTDTQYF. As DNA, the CDR3 is TGCGCCAGCAGCCCGAGCGCGGGGGGAATTGGTCAAAGCACAGATACGCAGTATTTT. The V gene is TRBV4-1, the J gene TRBJ2-3; 8 bases map to TRBD2. The germline gives CDR1 MGHRA, CDR2 YSYEKL. J was trimmed by 0 bases and V by 4 bases; bases with no gene match: 15. The CDR3 sequence is 19 residues long.

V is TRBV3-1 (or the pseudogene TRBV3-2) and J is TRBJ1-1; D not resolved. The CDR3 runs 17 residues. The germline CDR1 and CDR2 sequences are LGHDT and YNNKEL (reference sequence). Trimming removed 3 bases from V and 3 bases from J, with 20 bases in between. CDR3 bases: TGTGCCAGCAGCCACGGCAGGAAGCTGGGCCTGGACACTGAAGCTTTCTTT. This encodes CASSHGRKLGLDTEAFF.

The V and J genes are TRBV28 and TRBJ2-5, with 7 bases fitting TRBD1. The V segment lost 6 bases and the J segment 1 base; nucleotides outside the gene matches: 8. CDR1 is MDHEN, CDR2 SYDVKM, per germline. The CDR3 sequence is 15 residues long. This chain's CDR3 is CASRIPQGTQETQYF. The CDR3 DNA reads TGTGCCAGCAGAATTCCACAGGGGACCCAAGAGACCCAGTACTTC.

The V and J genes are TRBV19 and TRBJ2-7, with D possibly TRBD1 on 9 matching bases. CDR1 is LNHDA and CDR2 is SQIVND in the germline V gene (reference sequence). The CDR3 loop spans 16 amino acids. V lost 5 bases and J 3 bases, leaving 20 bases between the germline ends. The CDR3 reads CASSRGGQGKGYEQYF. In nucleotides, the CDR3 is TGTGCCAGTAGTCGGGGGGGACAGGGAAAAGGCTACGAGCAGTACTTC.

The CDR3 region has the DNA TGTGCCAGCAGCCAATCGATCGCAGGGGGCAATCAGCCCCAGCATTTT. Translation gives CASSQSIAGGNQPQHF. V is TRBV16 and J is TRBJ1-5, with D maybe TRBD1 (6 bases). CDR3 size: 16 residues. The germline CDR1 and CDR2 sequences are KGHSY and FQNENV. The germline V and J ends were trimmed by 0 bases and 2 bases, with 11 bases remaining between them.

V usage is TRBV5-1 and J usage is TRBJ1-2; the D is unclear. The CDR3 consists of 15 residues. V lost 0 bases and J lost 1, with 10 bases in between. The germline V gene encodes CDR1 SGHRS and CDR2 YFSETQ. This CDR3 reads CASSLDGSFNYGYTF. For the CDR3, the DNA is TGCGCCAGCAGCTTGGATGGCAGTTTTAACTATGGCTACACCTTC.

The CDR3 coding sequence is TGTGCCAGCAGCCAACTTAGCGGGGAGGTGGCAGATACGCAGTATTTT. This translates into CASSQLSGEVADTQYF. The genes are TRBV3-1 (or the pseudogene TRBV3-2) and TRBJ2-3; 8 nucleotides match TRBD2. The germline CDR1 and CDR2 sequences are LGHDT and YNNKEL (reference sequence). The CDR3 spans 16 residues. With V trimmed by 2 bases and J by 4 bases, 8 bases remained unmatched.

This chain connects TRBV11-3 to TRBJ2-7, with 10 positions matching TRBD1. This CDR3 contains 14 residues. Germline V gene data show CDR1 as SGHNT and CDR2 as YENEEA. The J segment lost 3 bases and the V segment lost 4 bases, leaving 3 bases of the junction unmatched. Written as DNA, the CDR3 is TGTGCCAGCAGCTGCCGGGACAGGGGCTACGAGCAGTACTTC. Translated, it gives CASSCRDRGYEQYF.

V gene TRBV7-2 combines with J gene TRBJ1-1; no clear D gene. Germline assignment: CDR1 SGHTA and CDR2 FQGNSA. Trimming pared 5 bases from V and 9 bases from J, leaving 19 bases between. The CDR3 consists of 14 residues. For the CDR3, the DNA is TGTGCCAGCAGCCAAAACTCCGGGGATCTGAAAGCTTTCTTT. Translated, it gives CASSQNSGDLKAFF.

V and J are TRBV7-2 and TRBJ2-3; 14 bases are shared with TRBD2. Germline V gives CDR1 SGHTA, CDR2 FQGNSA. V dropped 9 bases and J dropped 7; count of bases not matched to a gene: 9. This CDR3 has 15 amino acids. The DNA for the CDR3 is TGTGCCAGTATCAAGACTAGCGGGGGGGCAAATACGCAGTATTTT. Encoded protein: CASIKTSGGANTQYF.

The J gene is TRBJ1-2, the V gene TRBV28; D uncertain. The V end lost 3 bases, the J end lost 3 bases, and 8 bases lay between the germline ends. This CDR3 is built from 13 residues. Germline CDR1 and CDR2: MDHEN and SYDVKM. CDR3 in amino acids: CASSFSLYYGYTF. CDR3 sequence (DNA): TGTGCCAGCAGTTTTTCACTTTACTATGGCTACACCTTC.

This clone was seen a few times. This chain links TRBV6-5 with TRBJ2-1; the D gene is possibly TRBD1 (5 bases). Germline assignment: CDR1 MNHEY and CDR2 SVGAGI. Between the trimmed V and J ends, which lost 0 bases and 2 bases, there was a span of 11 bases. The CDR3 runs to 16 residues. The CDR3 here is CASSYSDRKTYNEQFF. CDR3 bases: TGTGCCAGCAGTTACTCAGACAGAAAAACCTACAATGAGCAGTTCTTC.

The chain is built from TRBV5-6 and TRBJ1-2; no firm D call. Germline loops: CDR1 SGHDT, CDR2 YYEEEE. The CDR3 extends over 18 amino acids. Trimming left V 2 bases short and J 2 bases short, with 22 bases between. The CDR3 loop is CASSFKERSEDRNYGYTF. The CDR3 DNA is TGTGCCAGCAGCTTTAAGGAACGATCAGAGGATAGAAACTATGGCTACACCTTC. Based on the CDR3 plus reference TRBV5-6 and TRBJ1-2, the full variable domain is DAGVTQSPTHLIKTRGQQVTLRCSPKSGHDTVSWYQQALGQGPQFIFQYYEEEERQRGNFPDRFSGHQFPNYSSELNVNALLLGDSALYLCASSFKERSEDRNYGYTFGSGTRLTVV.

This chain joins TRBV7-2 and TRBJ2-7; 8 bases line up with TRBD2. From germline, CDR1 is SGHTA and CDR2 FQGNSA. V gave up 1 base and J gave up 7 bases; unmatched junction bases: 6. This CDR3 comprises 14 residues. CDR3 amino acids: CASSLDGGAGEQYF. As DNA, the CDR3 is TGTGCCAGCAGCTTAGACGGGGGGGCTGGGGAGCAGTACTTC.

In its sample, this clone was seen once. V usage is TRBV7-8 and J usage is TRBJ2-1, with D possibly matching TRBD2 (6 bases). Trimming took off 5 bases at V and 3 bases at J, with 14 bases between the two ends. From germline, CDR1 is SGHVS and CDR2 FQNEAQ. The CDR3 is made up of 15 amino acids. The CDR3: CASSPWRENYNEQFF. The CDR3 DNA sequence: TGTGCCAGCAGCCCTTGGCGGGAAAACTACAATGAGCAGTTCTTC.